These 3 T cell receptor beta chains originate from one sample sequenced in a study of sequential checkpoint blockade in melanoma. Assay: immunoSEQ multiplex PCR; the TCRdb copy retains only in-frame clones and omits some. The sample records more than 10,000 clones, roughly 72% being singletons. The treatment denotes: randomized to nivolumab then ipilimumab (arm A) or the reverse (arm B). The sequencing here drew on CD8+ T cells sorted from blood (inferred from file names), taken from a patient given nivolumab and ipilimumab in sequence. These TCRs come from a human donor with melanoma.

The genes are TRBV2 and TRBJ1-3, with 7 bases that match TRBD1. Germline V lookup: CDR1 SNHLY, CDR2 FYNNEI. V lost 2 bases, J lost 0 bases, and 7 bases stayed unmatched. The CDR3 consists of 17 residues. CDR3 sequence reads: CASSERETGNSGNTIYF. CDR3 bases: TGTGCCAGCAGTGAACGAGAGACAGGGAACTCTGGAAACACCATATATTTT.

This chain connects TRBV6-1 to TRBJ2-7; D is uncertain. The CDR3 is 13 amino acids. Germline CDR1 reads MNHNS; CDR2 reads SASEGT. V was shortened by 6 bases and J by 0 bases, with 9 bases between the two germline ends. As DNA, the CDR3 is TGTGCCAGCAGCTCTAGTAGCTCCTACGAGCAGTACTTC. Its protein product is CASSSSSSYEQYF.

For this clone: Other nucleotide sequences from this sample produce the same CDR3. This chain connects TRBV15 to TRBJ2-2, with D perhaps TRBD1 (5 bases). The CDR3 runs 13 residues. V was clipped by 3 bases and J by 4 bases, with 6 bases between them. Germline CDR1 LNHNV, CDR2 YYDKDF (reference sequence). The CDR3 region is CATSRGPTGELFF. CDR3 nucleotide sequence: TGTGCCACCAGCAGGGGGCCCACCGGGGAGCTGTTTTTT.